This T cell receptor beta chain originates from a study of PD-1 blockade in classical Hodgkin lymphoma. Time point here: cycle 4 day 1 (C4D1), after 6 weeks of nivolumab. The patients all showed relapse after autologous stem cell transplantation, while their brentuximab vedotin exposure varied. Patients showed best responses of complete response, partial response or progressive disease. Whole-study results and caveats: According to reports, newly diagnosed patients had lower baseline TCR diversity than healthy donors, and relapsed/refractory patients had lower baseline TCR diversity still. Complete responders entered with baseline diversity on par with newly diagnosed patients, the results showed. Individuals who commenced nivolumab within less than 1 year of ASCT were excluded.

Concerning this clone itself: What it binds is unknown.

Repertoires were generated with immunoSEQ multiplex PCR, while TCRdb's copy carries only in-frame clones and drops some. The sample shows nearly 20,000 clones, 76% of them seen only once. CDR3 length equals 15 residues. The gene calls are TRBV21-1 and TRBJ2-3; the table's D gene call, TRBD1, was not cross checked with the DNA. TRBV21-1 counts as a pseudogene. The TCR sequence derives from a human donor with classical Hodgkin lymphoma. Sequencing was performed on peripheral blood mononuclear cells (PBMCs), taken before the fourth cycle of nivolumab. The CDR3 reads CASRLQGPSTDTQYF. The CDR3 DNA reads as TGTGCCAGCAGACTACAGGGGCCTAGCACAGATACGCAGTATTTT.